The T cell receptor (beta chain) under discussion was sequenced for a study of CD4 T cells in relation to SARS-CoV-2 and coronaviruses. The protocol was immunoSEQ multiplex PCR, while the TCRdb copy is restricted to in-frame clones and leaves out a portion. This sample carries some 15,000 clones, around 78% of them seen once, and the ten largest clones take roughly 16%. The CDR3 sequence is 15 residues long. V gave up 0 bases and J gave up 5 bases, with 11 bases separating them. Germline loops: CDR1 SGHRS, CDR2 YFSETQ. The unexposed donors gave CD4+ T cells in about 2010-2019, prior to COVID-19. Isolation of CD4+ T cells took place after approximately 10 days in culture. The sample holds a few counts of this clone. Its antigen is currently unknown.

The chain carries TRBV5-1 and TRBJ2-2, with D unclear. Specimen: CD4+ T cells from PBMCs, cultured in vitro. The sequence was obtained from a human donor in good health. The CDR3 nucleotides read TGCGCCAGCAGCTTGGAATGGGCTGGGACCGGGGAGCTGTTTTTT. Encoded protein: CASSLEWAGTGELFF.